The clone carrying this T cell receptor (beta chain) has just one count. Its matching antigen is unknown. One end of the junction fails to match germline, which may point to a read error. These data belong to a study of tumor and adjacent non-tumor tissue in lung cancer. Study background: Some 3.9 million productive TCRbeta reads were obtained per sample on average.

RNA was extracted from bulk tissue without any cell sorting. Newly diagnosed lung cancer patients had thoracic surgery in China, August–late 2014, without prior chemotherapy. Germline V gene lookup returns CDR1 MNHNY and CDR2 SVGAGI (reference sequence). The CDR3 sequence is 14 residues long. Three rounds of nested PCR, following a modified ARM-PCR protocol, produced the TCRbeta library. Via MiXCR, TCRdb re-called the multiplex PCR reads, giving one row per CDR3 protein. The profile shows more than 120,000 distinct CDR3 sequences, around 65% of them singletons. Overall study findings and caveats: Tumor tissue had significantly higher TCR diversity than normal lung.

This receptor was identified in a man aged 60 to 69 with small cell lung cancer. Sequencing used lung tumor tissue. The chain couples TRBV6-6 to TRBJ1-4, with 8 bases matching TRBD1. The CDR3 coding sequence is TGTACCAGCAGTCCTGGACAGGGATGGGGCAAACTGCTTTTT. The encoded protein is CTSSPGQGWGKLLF.